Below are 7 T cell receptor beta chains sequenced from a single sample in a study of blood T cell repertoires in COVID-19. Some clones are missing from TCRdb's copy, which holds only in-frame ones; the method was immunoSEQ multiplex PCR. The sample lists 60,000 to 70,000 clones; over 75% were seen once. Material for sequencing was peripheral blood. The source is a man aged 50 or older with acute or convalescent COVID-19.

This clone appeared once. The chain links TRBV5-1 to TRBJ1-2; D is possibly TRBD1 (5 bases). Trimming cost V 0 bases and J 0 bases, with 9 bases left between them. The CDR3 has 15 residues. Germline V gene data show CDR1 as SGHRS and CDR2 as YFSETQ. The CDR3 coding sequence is TGCGCCAGCAGCTTGGAGGGGCTTACTAACTATGGCTACACCTTC. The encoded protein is CASSLEGLTNYGYTF.

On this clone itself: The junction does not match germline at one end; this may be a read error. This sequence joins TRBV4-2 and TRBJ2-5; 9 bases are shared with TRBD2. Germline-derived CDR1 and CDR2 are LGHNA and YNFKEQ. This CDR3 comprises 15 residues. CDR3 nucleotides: TGTGCCAGCAGCCCGAATAGCGGGGGCCGTAACGATTTAAACTTC. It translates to CASSPNSGGRNDLNF.

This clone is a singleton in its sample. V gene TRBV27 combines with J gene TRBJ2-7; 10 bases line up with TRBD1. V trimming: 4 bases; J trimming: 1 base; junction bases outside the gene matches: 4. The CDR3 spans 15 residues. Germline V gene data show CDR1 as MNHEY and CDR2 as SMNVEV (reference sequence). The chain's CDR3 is CASSSPGQGSYEQYF. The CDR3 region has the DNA TGTGCCAGCAGTTCCCCGGGACAGGGGTCCTACGAGCAGTACTTC.

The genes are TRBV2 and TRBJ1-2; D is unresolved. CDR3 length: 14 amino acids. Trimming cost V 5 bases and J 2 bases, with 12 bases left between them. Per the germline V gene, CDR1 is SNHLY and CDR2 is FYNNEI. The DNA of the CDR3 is TGTGCCAGCAGTCAGGAGAGAGGGAACTATGGCTACACCTTC. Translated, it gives CASSQERGNYGYTF. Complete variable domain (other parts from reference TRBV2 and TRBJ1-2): EPEVTQTPSHQVTQMGQEVILRCVPISNHLYFYWYRQILGQKVEFLVSFYNNEISEKSEIFDDQFSVERPDGSNFTLKIRSTKLEDSAMYFCASSQERGNYGYTFGSGTRLTVV.

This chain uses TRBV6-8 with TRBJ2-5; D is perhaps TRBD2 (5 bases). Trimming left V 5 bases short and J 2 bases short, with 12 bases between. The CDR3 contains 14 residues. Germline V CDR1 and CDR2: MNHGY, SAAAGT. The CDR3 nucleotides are TGTGCCAGCAGTCAGCGGATTAGTCAAGAGACCCAGTACTTC. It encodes CASSQRISQETQYF.

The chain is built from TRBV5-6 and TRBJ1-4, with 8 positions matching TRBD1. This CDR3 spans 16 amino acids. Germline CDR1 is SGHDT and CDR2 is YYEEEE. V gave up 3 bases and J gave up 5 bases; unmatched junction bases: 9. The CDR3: CASSWRETGANEKLFF. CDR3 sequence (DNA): TGTGCCAGCAGCTGGAGGGAGACAGGGGCGAATGAAAAACTGTTTTTT. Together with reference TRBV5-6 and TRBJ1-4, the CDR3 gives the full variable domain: DAGVTQSPTHLIKTRGQQVTLRCSPKSGHDTVSWYQQALGQGPQFIFQYYEEEERQRGNFPDRFSGHQFPNYSSELNVNALLLGDSALYLCASSWRETGANEKLFFGSGTQLSVL.

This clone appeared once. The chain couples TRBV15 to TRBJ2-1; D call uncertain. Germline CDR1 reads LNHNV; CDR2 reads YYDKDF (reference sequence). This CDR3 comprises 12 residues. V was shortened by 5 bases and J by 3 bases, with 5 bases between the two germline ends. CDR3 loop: CATSSYYNEQFF. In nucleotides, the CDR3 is TGTGCCACCAGCTCCTACTACAATGAGCAGTTCTTC.